This TCR beta chain was identified during a study of OX40 agonist ivuxolimab in advanced cancers. About the study: With ivuxolimab, an agonistic anti-OX40 (CD134) antibody, patients were treated. Prior checkpoint blockade (anti-PD-1, anti-PD-L1 or anti-CTLA-4) was permitted; 40% had it.

Worth noting for this clone: No antigen is known for it.

The germline V gene encodes CDR1 KGHSH and CDR2 LQKENI. This CDR3 is built from 14 residues. V was pared by 3 bases and J by 10 bases, with 18 bases between. Study-wide results and limits: It was also the case that some nonresponders had low normalized T-cell clonal expansion. Relatively little clonal expansion, among the lowest observed, appeared in partial responders at 0.1-3.0 mg/kg.

TCRdb keeps only in-frame clones here, not all; method: immunoSEQ multiplex PCR. The sample holds about 120,000 clones, 85% to 95% seen once. The sample consisted of CD4+ or CD8+ T cells sorted from blood, taken in a trial of the OX40 agonist ivuxolimab. The receptor's source is an adult with an advanced solid tumor such as melanoma, head and neck, liver or kidney cancer. This sequence joins TRBV18 and TRBJ1-2; D uncertain. The CDR3: CASSPSTALVAYTF. Here the CDR3 DNA reads TGTGCCAGCTCACCTAGCACAGCCCTGGTTGCCTACACCTTC.